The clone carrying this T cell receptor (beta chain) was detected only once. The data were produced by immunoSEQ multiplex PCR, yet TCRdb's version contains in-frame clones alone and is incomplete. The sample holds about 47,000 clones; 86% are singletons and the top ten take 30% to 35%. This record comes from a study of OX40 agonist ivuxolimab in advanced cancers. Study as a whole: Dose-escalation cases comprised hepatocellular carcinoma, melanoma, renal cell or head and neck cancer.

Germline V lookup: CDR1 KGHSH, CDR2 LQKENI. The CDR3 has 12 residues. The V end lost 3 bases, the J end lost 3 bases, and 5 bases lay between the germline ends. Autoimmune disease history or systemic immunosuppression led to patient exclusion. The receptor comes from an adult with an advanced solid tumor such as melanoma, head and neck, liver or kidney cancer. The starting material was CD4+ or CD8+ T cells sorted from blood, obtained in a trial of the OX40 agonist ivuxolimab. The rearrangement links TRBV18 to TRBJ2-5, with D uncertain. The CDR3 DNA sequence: TGTGCCAGCTCACCGAAAGAAGAGACCCAGTACTTC. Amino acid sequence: CASSPKEETQYF.